This TCR beta chain was sequenced for a study of technical replicates of blood from a few donors. This CDR3 is 16 amino acids long. Germline V gene sequence: CDR1 SQVTM, CDR2 ANQGSEA. Trimming shortened V by 4 bases and J by 7 bases, and 22 bases separated the two germline ends. Method: immunoSEQ multiplex PCR; TCRdb's copy keeps in-frame clones and lacks some. The table has around 80,000 clones, about 92% seen once; the top ten hold about 0.26%. The material sequenced was T cells isolated from PBMCs. The TCR was taken from a human donor in good health. The chain links TRBV29-1 to TRBJ1-4; D gene uncertain. In DNA, the CDR3 is TGCAGCGTTGTTAAAGGTTATGGGTCAGGAGGTGAAAAACTGTTTTTT. This translates into CSVVKGYGSGGEKLFF.